Following are 6 T cell receptor beta chains from one sample sequenced in a study of T cells after yellow fever vaccination. TCRdb reprocessed the 5' RACE reads via MiXCR and lists one record per CDR3 protein. The sample records approximately 47,000 distinct CDR3 sequences, 5% to 7% being singletons. The sequences come from PBMCs, either bulk or a sorted T-cell subset (CD4+, CD8+, memory, or dextramer-sorted; not recorded which), collected 45 days after the yellow fever booster vaccination. The receptors were sampled from a man aged 30 to 45 who received the YFV17D yellow fever vaccine.

Many counts were recorded for this clonotype. The rearrangement joins TRBV7-9 to TRBJ2-1, with TRBD2 matching over 10 bases. The CDR3 consists of 14 residues. Germline-derived CDR1 and CDR2 are SEHNR and FQNEAQ (reference sequence). V trimming: 4 bases; J trimming: 4 bases; junction bases outside the gene matches: 1. The DNA for the CDR3 is TGTGCCAGCAGCTCGGGACTAGCGTACAATGAGCAGTTCTTC. This sequence encodes CASSSGLAYNEQFF. Using reference TRBV7-9 and TRBJ2-1 for the parts outside the CDR3, the full variable domain is DTGVSQNPRHKITKRGQNVTFRCDPISEHNRLYWYRQTLGQGPEFLTYFQNEAQLEKSRLLSDRFSAERPKGSFSTLEIQRTEQGDSAMYLCASSSGLAYNEQFFGPGTRLTVL.

This clonotype occurred many times. CDR3 bases: TGTGCCAGCAATATGGGAAAAGGCAATAATTCACCCCTCCACTTT. This translates into CASNMGKGNNSPLHF. This sequence joins TRBV12-3 or TRBV12-4 and TRBJ1-6; D call uncertain. The V gene lost 7 bases and the J gene lost 5 bases, with 15 bases spanning the gap. This CDR3 has 15 residues.

This clonotype was seen only a few times. The chain is built from TRBV30 and TRBJ2-7; D is perhaps TRBD1 (6 bases). This CDR3 region has 16 residues. Germline V gives CDR1 GTSNPN, CDR2 SVGIG (reference sequence). V lost 2 bases to trimming and J lost 2 bases, with 19 bases between them. In DNA, the CDR3 is TGTGCCTGGAGTTCCTACTTACGACAGGCGACCTACGAGCAGTACTTC. Translation gives CAWSSYLRQATYEQYF.

V and J are TRBV20-1 and TRBJ2-4, with 8 bases fitting TRBD2. There are 14 residues in the CDR3. V dropped 1 base and J dropped 9; count of bases not matched to a gene: 8. From germline, CDR1 is DFQATT and CDR2 SNEGSKA (reference sequence). In nucleotides, the CDR3 is TGCAGTGCTAGAGGGGGGCGGGAGGCGGGCATTCAGTACTTC. Translating gives CSARGGREAGIQYF.

The chain couples TRBV7-2 to TRBJ2-1, with D perhaps TRBD1 or TRBD2 (5 bases each). Trimming pared 5 bases from V and 5 bases from J, leaving 10 bases between. The length of the CDR3 is 13 residues. CDR1 is SGHTA, CDR2 FQGNSA, per germline. The CDR3 DNA is TGTGCCAGCAGCCCCGGGACCCACAATGAGCAGTTCTTC. As protein: CASSPGTHNEQFF.

This clonotype was recorded at least ten times. The CDR3 nucleotides read TGCGCCAGCAGCTTGGCAGGGGGTTGGAACACCGGGGAGCTGTTTTTT. Translating it yields CASSLAGGWNTGELFF. V and J are TRBV5-1 and TRBJ2-2, with 7 bases fitting TRBD1. This CDR3 has 16 amino acids. After removal of 0 bases from V and 1 base from J, the junction contained 3 bases not matched to a gene. CDR1 and CDR2 (germline): SGHRS, YFSETQ.